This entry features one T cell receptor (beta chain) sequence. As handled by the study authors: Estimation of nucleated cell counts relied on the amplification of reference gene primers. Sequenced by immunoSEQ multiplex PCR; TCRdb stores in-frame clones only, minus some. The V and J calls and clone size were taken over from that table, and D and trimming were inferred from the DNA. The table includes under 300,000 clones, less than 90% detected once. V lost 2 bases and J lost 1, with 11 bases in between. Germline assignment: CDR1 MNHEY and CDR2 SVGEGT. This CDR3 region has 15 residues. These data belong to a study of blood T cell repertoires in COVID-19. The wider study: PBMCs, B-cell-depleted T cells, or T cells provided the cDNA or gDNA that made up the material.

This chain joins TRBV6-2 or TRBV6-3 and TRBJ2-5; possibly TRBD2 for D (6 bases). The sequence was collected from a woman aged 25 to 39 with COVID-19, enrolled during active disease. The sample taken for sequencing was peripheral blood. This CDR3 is CASSYPRAGQETQYF. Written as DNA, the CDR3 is TGTGCCAGCAGTTACCCCAGAGCGGGCCAAGAGACCCAGTACTTC.